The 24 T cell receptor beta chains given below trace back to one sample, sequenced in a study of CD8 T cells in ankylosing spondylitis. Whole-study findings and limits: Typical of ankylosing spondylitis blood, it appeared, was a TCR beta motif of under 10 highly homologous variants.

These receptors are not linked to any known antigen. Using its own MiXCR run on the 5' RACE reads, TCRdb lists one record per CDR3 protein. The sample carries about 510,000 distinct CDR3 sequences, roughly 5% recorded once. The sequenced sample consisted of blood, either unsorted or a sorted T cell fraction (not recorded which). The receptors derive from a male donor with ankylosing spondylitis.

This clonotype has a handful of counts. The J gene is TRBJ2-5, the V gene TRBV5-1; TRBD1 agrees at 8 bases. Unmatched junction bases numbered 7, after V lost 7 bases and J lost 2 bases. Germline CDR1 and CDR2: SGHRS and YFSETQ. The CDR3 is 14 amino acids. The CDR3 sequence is CASGSRTGQETQYF. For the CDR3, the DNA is TGCGCCAGCGGGTCCAGGACAGGGCAAGAGACCCAGTACTTC.

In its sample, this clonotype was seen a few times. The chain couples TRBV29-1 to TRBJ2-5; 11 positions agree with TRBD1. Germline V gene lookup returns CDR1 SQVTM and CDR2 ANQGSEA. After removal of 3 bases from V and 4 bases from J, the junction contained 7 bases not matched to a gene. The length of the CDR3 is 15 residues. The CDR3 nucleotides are TGCAGCGTTGAGCGGGGACAGGGGGGAGGAGAGACCCAGTACTTC. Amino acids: CSVERGQGGGETQYF.

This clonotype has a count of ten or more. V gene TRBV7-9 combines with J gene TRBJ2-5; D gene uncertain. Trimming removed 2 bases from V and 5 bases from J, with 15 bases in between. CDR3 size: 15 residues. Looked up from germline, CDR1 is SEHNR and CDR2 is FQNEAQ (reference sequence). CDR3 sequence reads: CASSLPAIYKETQYF. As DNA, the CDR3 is TGTGCCAGCAGCTTACCAGCGATTTATAAGGAGACCCAGTACTTC.

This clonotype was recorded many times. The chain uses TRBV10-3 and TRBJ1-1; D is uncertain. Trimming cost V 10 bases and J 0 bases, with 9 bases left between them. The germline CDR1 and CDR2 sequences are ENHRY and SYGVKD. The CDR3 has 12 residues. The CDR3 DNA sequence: TGTGCCAACCGACTGATGAACACTGAAGCTTTCTTT. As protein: CANRLMNTEAFF.

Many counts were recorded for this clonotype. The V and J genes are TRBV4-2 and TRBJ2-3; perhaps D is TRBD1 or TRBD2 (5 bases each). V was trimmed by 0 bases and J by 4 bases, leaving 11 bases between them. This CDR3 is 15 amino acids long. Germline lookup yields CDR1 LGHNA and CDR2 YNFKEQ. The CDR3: CASSQEYGAPDTQYF. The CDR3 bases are TGTGCCAGCAGCCAAGAATACGGGGCCCCAGATACGCAGTATTTT.

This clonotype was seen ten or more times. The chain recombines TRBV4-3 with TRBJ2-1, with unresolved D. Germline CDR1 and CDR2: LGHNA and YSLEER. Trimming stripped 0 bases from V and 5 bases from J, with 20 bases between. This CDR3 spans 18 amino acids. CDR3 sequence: CASSQDVRTSTFHNEQFF. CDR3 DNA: TGCGCCAGCAGCCAAGATGTACGGACGTCCACCTTCCACAATGAGCAGTTCTTC.

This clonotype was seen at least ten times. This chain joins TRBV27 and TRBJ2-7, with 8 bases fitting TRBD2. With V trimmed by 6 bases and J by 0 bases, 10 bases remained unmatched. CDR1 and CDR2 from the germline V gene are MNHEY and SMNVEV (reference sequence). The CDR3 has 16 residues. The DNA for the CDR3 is TGTGCCAGCAGCAAAACACTAGCGGACCCCTCCTACGAGCAGTACTTC. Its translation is CASSKTLADPSYEQYF.

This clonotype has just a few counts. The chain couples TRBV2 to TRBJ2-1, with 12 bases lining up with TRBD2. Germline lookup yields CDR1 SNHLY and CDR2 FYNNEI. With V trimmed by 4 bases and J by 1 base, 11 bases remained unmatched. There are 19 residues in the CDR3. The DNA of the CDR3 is TGTGCCAGCAGTGGACGACTAGCGGGAGAACGGACATCCTACAATGAGCAGTTCTTC. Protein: CASSGRLAGERTSYNEQFF.

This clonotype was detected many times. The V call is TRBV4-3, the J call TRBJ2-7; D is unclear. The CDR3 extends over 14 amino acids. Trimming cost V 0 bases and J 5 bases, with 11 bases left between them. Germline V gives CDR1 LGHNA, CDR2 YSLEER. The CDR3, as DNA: TGCGCCAGCAGCCAAGATGAGCGACGGAACGAGCAGTACTTC. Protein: CASSQDERRNEQYF.

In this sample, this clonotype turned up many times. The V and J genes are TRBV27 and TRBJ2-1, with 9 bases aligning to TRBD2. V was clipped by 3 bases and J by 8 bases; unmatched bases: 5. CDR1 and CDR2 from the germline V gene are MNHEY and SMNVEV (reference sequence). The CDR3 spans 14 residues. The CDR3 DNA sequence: TGTGCCAGCAGTTTTGCGGGGGGGCCTGATGAGCAGTTCTTC. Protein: CASSFAGGPDEQFF.

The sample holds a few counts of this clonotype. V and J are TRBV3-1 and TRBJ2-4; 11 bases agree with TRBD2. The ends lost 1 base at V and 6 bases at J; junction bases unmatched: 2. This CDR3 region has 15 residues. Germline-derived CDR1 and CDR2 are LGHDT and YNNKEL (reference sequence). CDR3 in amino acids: CASSQVTSGRNIQYF. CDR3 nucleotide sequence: TGTGCCAGCAGCCAAGTAACTAGCGGGAGAAACATTCAGTACTTC.

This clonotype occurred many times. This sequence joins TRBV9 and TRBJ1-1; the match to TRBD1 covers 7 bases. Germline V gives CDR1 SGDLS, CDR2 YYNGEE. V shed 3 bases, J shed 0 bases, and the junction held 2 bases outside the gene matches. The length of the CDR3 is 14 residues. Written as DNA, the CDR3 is TGTGCCAGCAGCGCGGGACAGATGAACACTGAAGCTTTCTTT. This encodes CASSAGQMNTEAFF.

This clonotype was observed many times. Written as DNA, the CDR3 is TGTGCCAGCAGCTCCCCACCTCGACTAGCGGAGCACTACAATGAGCAGTTCTTC. Its translation is CASSSPPRLAEHYNEQFF. This chain links TRBV11-1 with TRBJ2-1, with 9 nucleotides matching TRBD2. V lost 4 bases and J lost 3; bases outside the gene matches: 13. CDR1 and CDR2 from the germline V gene are SGHAT and FQDESV (reference sequence). This CDR3 has 18 residues.

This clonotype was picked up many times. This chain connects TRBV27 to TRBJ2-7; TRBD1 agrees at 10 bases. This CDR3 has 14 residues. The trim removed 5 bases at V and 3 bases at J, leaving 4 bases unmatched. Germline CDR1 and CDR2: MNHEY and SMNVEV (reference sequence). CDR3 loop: CASSPDRGLYEQYF. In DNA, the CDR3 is TGTGCCAGCAGTCCCGACAGGGGGCTCTACGAGCAGTACTTC.

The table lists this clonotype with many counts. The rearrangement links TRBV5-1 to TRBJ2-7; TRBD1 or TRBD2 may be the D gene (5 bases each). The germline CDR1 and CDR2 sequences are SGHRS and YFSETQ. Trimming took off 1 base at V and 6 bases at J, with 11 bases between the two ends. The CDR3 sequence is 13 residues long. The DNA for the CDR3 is TGCGCCAGCAGCTTGATCCGGGGCAGCGAGCAGTACTTC. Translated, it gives CASSLIRGSEQYF. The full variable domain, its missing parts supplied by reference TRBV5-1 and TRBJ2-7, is KAGVTQTPRYLIKTRGQQVTLSCSPISGHRSVSWYQQTPGQGLQFLFEYFSETQRNKGNFPGRFSGRQFSNSRSEMNVSTLELGDSALYLCASSLIRGSEQYFGPGTRLTVT.

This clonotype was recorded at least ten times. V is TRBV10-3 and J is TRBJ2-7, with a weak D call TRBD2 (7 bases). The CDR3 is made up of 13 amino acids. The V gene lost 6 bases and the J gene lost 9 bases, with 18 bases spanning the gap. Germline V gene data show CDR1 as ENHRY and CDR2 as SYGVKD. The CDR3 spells CAIRERDKLRQYF. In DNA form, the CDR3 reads TGTGCCATCAGGGAGCGGGACAAGCTTCGGCAGTACTTC.

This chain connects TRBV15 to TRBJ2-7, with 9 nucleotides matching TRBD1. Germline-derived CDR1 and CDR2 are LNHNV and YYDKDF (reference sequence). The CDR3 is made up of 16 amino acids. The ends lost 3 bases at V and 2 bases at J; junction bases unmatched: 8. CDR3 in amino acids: CATSSGPGQGTYEQYF. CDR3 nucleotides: TGTGCCACCAGCAGTGGACCGGGACAGGGCACCTACGAGCAGTACTTC.

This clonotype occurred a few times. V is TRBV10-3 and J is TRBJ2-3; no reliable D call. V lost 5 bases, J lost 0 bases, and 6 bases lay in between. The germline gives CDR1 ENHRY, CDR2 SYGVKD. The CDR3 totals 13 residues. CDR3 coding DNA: TGTGCCATCAGTAGGGAAAGCACAGATACGCAGTATTTT. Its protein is CAISRESTDTQYF.

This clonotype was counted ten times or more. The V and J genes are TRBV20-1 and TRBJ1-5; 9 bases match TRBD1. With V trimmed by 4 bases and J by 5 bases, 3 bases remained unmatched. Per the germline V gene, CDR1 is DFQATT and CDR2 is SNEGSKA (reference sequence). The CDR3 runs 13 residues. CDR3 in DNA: TGCAGTGCTATAAGGACAGGGGATCAGCCCCAGCATTTT. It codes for CSAIRTGDQPQHF.

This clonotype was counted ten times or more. The chain's CDR3 is CASSYIGFRGDQPQHF. DNA for the CDR3: TGTGCCAGCAGTTACATCGGGTTCCGAGGGGATCAGCCCCAGCATTTT. The chain uses TRBV6-5 and TRBJ1-5, with a weak D call TRBD1 (5 bases). Between the trimmed V and J ends, which lost 2 bases and 5 bases, there was a span of 16 bases. Germline CDR1 and CDR2: MNHEY and SVGAGI. This CDR3 has 16 amino acids.

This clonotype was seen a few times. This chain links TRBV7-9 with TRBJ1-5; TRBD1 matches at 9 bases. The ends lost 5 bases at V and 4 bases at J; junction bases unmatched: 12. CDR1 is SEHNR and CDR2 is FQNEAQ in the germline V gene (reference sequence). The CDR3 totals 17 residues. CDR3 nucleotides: TGTGCCAGCAGCAGATTTTCGGGACAGGGTTTTAATCAGCCCCAGCATTTT. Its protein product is CASSRFSGQGFNQPQHF.

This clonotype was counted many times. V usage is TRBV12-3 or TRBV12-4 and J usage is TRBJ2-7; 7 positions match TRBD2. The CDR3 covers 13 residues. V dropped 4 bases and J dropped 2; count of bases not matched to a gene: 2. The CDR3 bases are TGTGCCAGCAGTTGGCGGGGGACCTACGAGCAGTACTTC. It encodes CASSWRGTYEQYF.

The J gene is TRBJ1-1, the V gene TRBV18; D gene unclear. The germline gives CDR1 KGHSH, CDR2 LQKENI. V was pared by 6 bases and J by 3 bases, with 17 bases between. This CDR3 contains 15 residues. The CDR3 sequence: CASSPTRLGDTEAFF. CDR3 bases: TGTGCCAGCTCCCCTACCCGTTTGGGCGACACTGAAGCTTTCTTT.

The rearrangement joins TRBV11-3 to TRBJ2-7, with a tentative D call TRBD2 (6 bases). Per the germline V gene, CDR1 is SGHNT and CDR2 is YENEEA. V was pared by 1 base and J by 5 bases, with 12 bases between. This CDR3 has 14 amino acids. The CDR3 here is CASSLAGVFNEQYF. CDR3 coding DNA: TGTGCCAGCAGCTTAGCGGGAGTTTTCAACGAGCAGTACTTC.